This T cell receptor (beta chain) appears in the sequencing data of a study of T cells in Graves' hyperthyroidism and ophthalmopathy. Stable Graves' hyperthyroidism denoted no ophthalmopathy progression over 18 months. Study outcomes and limitations: Most thyroid clonotypes with frequency above 0.001 were detected in blood.

This clonotype was detected many times. Its antigen is still unknown. The V segment lost 6 bases and the J segment 5 bases; nucleotides outside the gene matches: 3. Germline-derived CDR1 and CDR2 are SNHLY and FYNNEI. CDR3 size: 13 residues. There were TCR beta CDR3 regions amplified from RNA transcripts. The HTBI set primed first-round TCR CDR3 RT-PCR. TCRdb ran MiXCR on the multiplex PCR reads and lists one entry per CDR3 protein. This table has over 700,000 distinct CDR3 sequences, 35% to 45% appearing once. The J gene is TRBJ2-5, the V gene TRBV2; 10 bases fit TRBD1. The sample was blood. The receptor was isolated from a man between 18 and 29 years old with Graves' hyperthyroidism. CDR3 sequence reads: CASSRQGAETQYF. CDR3 nucleotide sequence: TGTGCCAGCAGCCGACAGGGGGCGGAGACCCAGTACTTC.